This is a list of T cell receptor beta chains from one sample in a study of Graves' ophthalmopathy and Graves' hyperthyroidism. TCRdb ran MiXCR on the multiplex PCR reads and lists one entry per CDR3 protein. The repertoire includes 350,000 or so distinct CDR3 sequences, roughly a sixth of them detected once, and about 12% sits in the top ten. The sequencing sample was made of peripheral blood. The origin of the receptors is an adult man with Graves' ophthalmopathy. CDR3s include the opening cysteine and the closing phenylalanine or tryptophan. D genes are given only for firm matches.

v_call,cdr3_length,j_call,d_call,cdr3_aa
TRBV5-1,13,TRBJ2-7,-,CASHPGWGNEQYF
TRBV6-5,15,TRBJ1-3,TRBD1,CASSYSQNRGDTIYF
TRBV6-2/TRBV6-3,17,TRBJ2-2,TRBD1,CANTRTGDPLHNGELFF
TRBV15,13,TRBJ2-5,-,CATSILGSGTQYF
TRBV5-1,14,TRBJ1-1,-,CASSPRAEGFEAFF
TRBV6-1,9,TRBJ2-7,-,CASSEAQYF
TRBV15,16,TRBJ1-4,TRBD1,CATSEGAPTTNEKLFF
TRBV2,11,TRBJ1-1,-,CASSSEGGAFF
TRBV13,17,TRBJ1-3,-,CASSSEKGGMSGNTIYF
TRBV11-2,16,TRBJ2-7,TRBD1,CASSTHRDRGPNEQYF
TRBV28,18,TRBJ2-2,-,CASRRSIRPKGDTGELFF
TRBV9,14,TRBJ1-1,-,CASSVAGGHAEAFF
TRBV6-2/TRBV6-3,12,TRBJ2-3,-,CASRVNTDTQYF
TRBV7-9,12,TRBJ2-7,-,CASSSPEYEQYF
TRBV27,14,TRBJ1-6,TRBD1,CASSWDRFRSPLHF
TRBV2,13,TRBJ2-5,TRBD1,CASSSQGDETQYF
TRBV6-4,15,TRBJ1-2,TRBD1,CASRPGQGANYGYTF
TRBV20-1,13,TRBJ2-4,-,CSAHLGGNNIQYF
TRBV11-2,16,TRBJ1-3,-,CASSLDKDKSGNTIYF
TRBV20-1,14,TRBJ2-7,TRBD2,CSARGLAKTYEQYF
TRBV24-1,13,TRBJ2-5,-,CATSDLQEETQYF
TRBV29-1,14,TRBJ2-5,-,CSVEETGREETQYF
TRBV11-2,13,TRBJ2-5,-,CASSLERVETQYF
TRBV20-1,14,TRBJ1-1,-,CSARDPYMNTEAFF
TRBV4-1,12,TRBJ2-4,TRBD1,CASSSGQGGPYF
TRBV27,14,TRBJ2-7,-,CASSHAGADYEQYF
TRBV14,15,TRBJ1-2,-,CASSQVDPPNYGYTF
TRBV7-2,15,TRBJ2-2,-,CASSSRTENTGELFF
TRBV27,13,TRBJ1-2,-,CASSGRNLRGYTF
TRBV12-3/TRBV12-4,14,TRBJ1-1,TRBD1,CASSSGGGETEAFF
TRBV2,14,TRBJ2-7,TRBD2,CASIDQTSDYEQYF
TRBV6-5,17,TRBJ1-6,TRBD1,CASSTQETGTGGSPLHF
TRBV2,13,TRBJ1-2,TRBD1,CASVLQGNYGYTF
TRBV12-3/TRBV12-4,15,TRBJ1-6,TRBD1,CASSTSGTGSSPLHF
TRBV30,15,TRBJ1-1,-,CAWGLRGMRNTEAFF
TRBV4-1,14,TRBJ2-5,TRBD2,CASSQDGGAETQYF
TRBV4-1,15,TRBJ2-1,-,CASSQDPGDGNEQFF
TRBV20-1,18,TRBJ1-1,TRBD1,CSAQNAGQGHPEDTEAFF
TRBV14,16,TRBJ1-1,TRBD1,CASSLIGTGTPPLAFF
TRBV2,14,TRBJ1-5,-,CASSEGLGNQPQHF
TRBV9,13,TRBJ2-7,TRBD1,CASSERTGGEQYF
TRBV6-1,15,TRBJ1-3,-,CASSRSPGAGNTIYF
TRBV2,17,TRBJ2-2,TRBD1,CASSDLGRGLLMGELFF
TRBV20-1,15,TRBJ2-7,-,CSAGRTVSGGRMQYF
TRBV20-1,13,TRBJ1-6,TRBD1,CSARGQNNSPLHF
TRBV6-2/TRBV6-3,12,TRBJ2-7,-,CASSYLSDEQYF
TRBV20-1,13,TRBJ2-7,-,CSAARTGSYEQYF
TRBV29-1,14,TRBJ2-7,TRBD1,CSVTGTGGFYEQYF
TRBV7-2,15,TRBJ2-7,TRBD1,CASSRDRGFIYEQYF
TRBV7-2,12,TRBJ2-7,-,CASSRSPLEQYF